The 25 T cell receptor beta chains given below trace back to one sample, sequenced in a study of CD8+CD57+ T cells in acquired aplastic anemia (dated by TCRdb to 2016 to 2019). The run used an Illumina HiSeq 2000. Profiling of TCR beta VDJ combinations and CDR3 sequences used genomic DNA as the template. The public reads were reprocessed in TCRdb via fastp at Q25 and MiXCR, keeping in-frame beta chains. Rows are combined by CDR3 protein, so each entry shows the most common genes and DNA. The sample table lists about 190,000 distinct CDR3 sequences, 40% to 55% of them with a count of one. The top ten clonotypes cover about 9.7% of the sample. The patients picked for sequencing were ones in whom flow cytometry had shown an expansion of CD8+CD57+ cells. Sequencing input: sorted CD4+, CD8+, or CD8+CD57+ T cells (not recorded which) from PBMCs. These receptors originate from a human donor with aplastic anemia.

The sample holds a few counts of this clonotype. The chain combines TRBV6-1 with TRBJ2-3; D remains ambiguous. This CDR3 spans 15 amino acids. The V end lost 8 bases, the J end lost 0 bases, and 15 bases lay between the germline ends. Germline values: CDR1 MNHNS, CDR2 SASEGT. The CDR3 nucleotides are TGTGCCAGCCGGTTGGGCGTAACTAGCACAGATACGCAGTATTTT. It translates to CASRLGVTSTDTQYF.

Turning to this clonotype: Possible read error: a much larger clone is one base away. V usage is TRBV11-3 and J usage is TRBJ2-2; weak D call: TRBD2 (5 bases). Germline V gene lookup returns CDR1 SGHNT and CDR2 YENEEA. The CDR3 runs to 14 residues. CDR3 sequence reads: CASSPFGNTGELVF. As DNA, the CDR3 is TGTGCCAGCAGCCCTTTCGGTAACACCGGGGAGCTGGTTTTT.

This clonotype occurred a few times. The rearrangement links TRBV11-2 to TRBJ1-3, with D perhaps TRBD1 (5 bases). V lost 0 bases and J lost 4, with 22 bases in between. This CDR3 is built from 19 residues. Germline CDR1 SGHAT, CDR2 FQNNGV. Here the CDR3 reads CASSLEGEAAGREGNTIYF. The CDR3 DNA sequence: TGTGCCAGCAGCTTAGAAGGTGAGGCGGCGGGACGTGAGGGAAACACCATATATTTT.

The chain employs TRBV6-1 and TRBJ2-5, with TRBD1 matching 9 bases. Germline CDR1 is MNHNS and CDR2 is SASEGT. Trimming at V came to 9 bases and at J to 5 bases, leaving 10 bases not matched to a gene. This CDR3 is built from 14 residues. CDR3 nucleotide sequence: TGTGCCAGTCTTACAGGGGGCTTTGGGGAGACCCAGTACTTC. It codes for CASLTGGFGETQYF.

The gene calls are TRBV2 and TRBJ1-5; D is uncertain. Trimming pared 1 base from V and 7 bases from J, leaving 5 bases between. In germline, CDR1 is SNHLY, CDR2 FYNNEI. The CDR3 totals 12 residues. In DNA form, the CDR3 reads TGTGCCAGCAGTGAAGGGTTACAGCCCCAGCATTTT. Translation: CASSEGLQPQHF. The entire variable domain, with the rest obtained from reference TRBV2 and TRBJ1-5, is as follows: EPEVTQTPSHQVTQMGQEVILRCVPISNHLYFYWYRQILGQKVEFLVSFYNNEISEKSEIFDDQFSVERPDGSNFTLKIRSTKLEDSAMYFCASSEGLQPQHFGDGTRLSIL.

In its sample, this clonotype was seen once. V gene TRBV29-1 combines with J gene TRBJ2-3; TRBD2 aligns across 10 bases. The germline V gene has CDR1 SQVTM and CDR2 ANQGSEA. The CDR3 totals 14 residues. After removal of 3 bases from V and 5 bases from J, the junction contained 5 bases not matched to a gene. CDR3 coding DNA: TGCAGCGTTGACTCGCTAGCGGGAGAAGATACGCAGTATTTT. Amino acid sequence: CSVDSLAGEDTQYF.

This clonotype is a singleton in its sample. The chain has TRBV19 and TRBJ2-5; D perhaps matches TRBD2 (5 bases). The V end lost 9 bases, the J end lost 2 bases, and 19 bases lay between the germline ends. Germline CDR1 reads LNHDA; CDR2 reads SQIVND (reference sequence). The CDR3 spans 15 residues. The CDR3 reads CASSERTGEQETQYF. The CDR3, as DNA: TGTGCCAGCTCCGAGCGAACCGGGGAACAAGAGACCCAGTACTTC.

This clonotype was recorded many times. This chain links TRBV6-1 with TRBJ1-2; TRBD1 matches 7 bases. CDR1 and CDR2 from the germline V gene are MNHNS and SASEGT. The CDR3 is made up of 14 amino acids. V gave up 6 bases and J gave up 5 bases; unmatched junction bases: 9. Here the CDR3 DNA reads TGTGCCAGCAGCGGGGGACAGTGGGATTATGGCTACACCTTC. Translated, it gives CASSGGQWDYGYTF.

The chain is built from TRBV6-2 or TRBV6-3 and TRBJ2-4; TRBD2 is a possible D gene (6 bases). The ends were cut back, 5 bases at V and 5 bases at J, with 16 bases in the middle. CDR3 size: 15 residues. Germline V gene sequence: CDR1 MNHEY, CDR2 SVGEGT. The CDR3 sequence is CASSKSSGGENIQYF. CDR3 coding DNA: TGTGCCAGCAGTAAATCTTCCGGGGGTGAAAACATTCAGTACTTC.

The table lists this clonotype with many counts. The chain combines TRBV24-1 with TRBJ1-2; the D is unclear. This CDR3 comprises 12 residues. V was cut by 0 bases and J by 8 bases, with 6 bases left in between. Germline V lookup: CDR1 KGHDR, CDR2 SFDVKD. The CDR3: CATSDLSGGYTF. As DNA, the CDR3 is TGTGCCACCAGTGATTTGTCAGGCGGCTACACCTTC.

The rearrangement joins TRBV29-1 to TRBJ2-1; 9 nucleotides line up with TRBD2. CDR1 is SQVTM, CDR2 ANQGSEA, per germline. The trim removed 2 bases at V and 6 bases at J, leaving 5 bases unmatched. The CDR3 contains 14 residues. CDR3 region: CSVERGRASNEQFF. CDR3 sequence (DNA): TGCAGCGTTGAACGCGGGAGGGCCTCCAATGAGCAGTTCTTC.

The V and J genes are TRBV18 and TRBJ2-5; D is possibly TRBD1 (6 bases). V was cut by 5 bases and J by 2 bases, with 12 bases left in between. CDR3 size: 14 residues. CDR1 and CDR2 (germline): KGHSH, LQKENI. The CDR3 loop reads CASSGGEIQETQYF. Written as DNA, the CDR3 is TGTGCCAGCTCAGGGGGCGAAATACAAGAGACCCAGTACTTC.

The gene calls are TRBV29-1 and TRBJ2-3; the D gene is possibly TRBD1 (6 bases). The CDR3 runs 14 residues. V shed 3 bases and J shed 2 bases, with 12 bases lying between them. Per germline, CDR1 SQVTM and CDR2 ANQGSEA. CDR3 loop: CSVDMGAATDTQYF. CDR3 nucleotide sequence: TGCAGCGTTGATATGGGGGCAGCCACAGATACGCAGTATTTT.

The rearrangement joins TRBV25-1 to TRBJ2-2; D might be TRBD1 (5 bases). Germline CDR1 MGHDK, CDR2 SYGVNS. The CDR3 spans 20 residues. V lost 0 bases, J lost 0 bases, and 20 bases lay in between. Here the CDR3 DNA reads TGTGCCAGCAGTGAATACGGGTGGAAGGGGAAACCTCCGAACACCGGGGAGCTGTTTTTT. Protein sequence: CASSEYGWKGKPPNTGELFF. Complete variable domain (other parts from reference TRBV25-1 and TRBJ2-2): EADIYQTPRYLVIGTGKKITLECSQTMGHDKMYWYQQDPGMELHLIHYSYGVNSTEKGDLSSESTVSRIRTEHFPLTLESARPSHTSQYLCASSEYGWKGKPPNTGELFFGEGSRLTVL.

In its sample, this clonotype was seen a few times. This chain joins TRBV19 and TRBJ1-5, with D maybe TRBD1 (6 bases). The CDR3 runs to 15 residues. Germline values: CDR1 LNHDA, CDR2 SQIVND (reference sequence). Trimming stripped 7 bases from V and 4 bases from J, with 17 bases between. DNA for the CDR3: TGTGCCAGTAATCCCTCGGGGGCTGTGAATCAGCCCCAGCATTTT. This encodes CASNPSGAVNQPQHF. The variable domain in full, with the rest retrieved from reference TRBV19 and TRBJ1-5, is DGGITQSPKYLFRKEGQNVTLSCEQNLNHDAMYWYRQDPGQGLRLIYYSQIVNDFQKGDIAEGYSVSREKKESFPLTVTSAQKNPTAFYLCASNPSGAVNQPQHFGDGTRLSIL.

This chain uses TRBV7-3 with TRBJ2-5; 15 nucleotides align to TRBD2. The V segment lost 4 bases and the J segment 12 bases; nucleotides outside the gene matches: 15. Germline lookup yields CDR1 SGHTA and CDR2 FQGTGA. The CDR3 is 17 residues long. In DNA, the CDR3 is TGTGCCAGCAGCTGGTGGACAGCCGGGACTAGCGGGAGGCGGGAGTACTTC. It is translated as CASSWWTAGTSGRREYF.

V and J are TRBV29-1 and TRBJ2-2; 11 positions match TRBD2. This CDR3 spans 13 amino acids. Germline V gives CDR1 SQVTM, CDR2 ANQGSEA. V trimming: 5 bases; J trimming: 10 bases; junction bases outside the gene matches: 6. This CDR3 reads CSVPGTSGSELFF. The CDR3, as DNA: TGCAGCGTTCCCGGGACTAGCGGTTCGGAGCTGTTTTTT.

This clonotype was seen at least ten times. CDR3 nucleotides: TGTGCCAGCGGAAGGGAGGGAGTTCAGCCCCAGCATTTT. Translation gives CASGREGVQPQHF. The V call is TRBV25-1, the J call TRBJ1-5; D call uncertain. CDR3 length equals 13 residues. With 8 bases removed from V and 6 bases from J, the gap between germline ends came to 14 bases. The germline gives CDR1 MGHDK, CDR2 SYGVNS.

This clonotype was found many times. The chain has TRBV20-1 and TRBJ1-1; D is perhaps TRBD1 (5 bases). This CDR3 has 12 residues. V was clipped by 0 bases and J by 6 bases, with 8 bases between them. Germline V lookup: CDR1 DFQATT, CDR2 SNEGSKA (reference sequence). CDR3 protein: CSAREGGSEAFF. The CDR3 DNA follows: TGCAGTGCTAGAGAGGGGGGGTCTGAAGCTTTCTTT.

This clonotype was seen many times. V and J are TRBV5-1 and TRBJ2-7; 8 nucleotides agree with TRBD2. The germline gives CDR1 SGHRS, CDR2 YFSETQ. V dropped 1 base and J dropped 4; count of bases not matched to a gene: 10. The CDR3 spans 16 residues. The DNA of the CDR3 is TGCGCCAGCAGCTTGTCGGGGGGGCGGGAGCTTTACGAGCAGTACTTC. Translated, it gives CASSLSGGRELYEQYF.

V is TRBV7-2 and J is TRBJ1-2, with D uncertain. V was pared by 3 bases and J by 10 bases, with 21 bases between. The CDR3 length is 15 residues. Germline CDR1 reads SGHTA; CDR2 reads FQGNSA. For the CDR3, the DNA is TGTGCCAGCAGCTTCCGACCAGACCCCAGTACAGCCTACACCTTC. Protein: CASSFRPDPSTAYTF.

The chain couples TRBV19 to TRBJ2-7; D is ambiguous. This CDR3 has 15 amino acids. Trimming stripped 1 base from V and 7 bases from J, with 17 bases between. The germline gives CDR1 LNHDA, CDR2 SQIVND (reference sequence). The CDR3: CASSIATSTGREQYF. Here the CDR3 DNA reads TGTGCCAGTAGTATAGCCACGTCGACCGGCCGGGAGCAGTACTTC.

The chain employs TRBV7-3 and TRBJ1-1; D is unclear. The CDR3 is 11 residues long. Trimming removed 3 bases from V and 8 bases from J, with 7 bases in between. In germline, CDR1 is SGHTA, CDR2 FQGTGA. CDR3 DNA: TGTGCCAGCAGCTTGGGTCTCGAAGCTTTCTTT. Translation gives CASSLGLEAFF.

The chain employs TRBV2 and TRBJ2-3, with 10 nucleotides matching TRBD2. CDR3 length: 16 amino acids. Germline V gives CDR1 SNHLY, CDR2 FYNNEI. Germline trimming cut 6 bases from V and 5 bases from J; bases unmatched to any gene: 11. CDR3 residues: CASSQEVAGGGDTQYF. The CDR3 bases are TGTGCCAGCAGCCAAGAGGTAGCGGGGGGTGGAGATACGCAGTATTTT.

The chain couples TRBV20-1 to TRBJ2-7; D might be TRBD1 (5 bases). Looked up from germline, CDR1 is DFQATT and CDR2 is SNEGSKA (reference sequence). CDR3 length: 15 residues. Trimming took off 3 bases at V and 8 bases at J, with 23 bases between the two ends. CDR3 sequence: CSASGSGPGSHKQYF. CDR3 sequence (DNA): TGCAGTGCTAGTGGTTCAGGGCCGGGCAGCCACAAGCAGTACTTC.